The 2 T cell receptor beta chains presented below share a single source sample, sequenced in a study of cytomegalovirus exposure and HLA in healthy donors. The PCR used 60 Vbeta and 13 Jbeta primers. Sequenced by immunoSEQ multiplex PCR; TCRdb stores in-frame clones only, minus some. Of about 140,000 clones in the sample, 9.7% were seen once. The sample taken for sequencing was PBMCs. The receptor source for this set is a man between 45 and 60 years old in good health and CMV-seronegative.

This sequence joins TRBV7-6 and TRBJ2-3, with 9 bases matching TRBD2. Trimming cost V 2 bases and J 5 bases; bases outside gene matches: 11. This CDR3 spans 17 amino acids. CDR1 is SGHVS, CDR2 FNYEAQ, per germline. The CDR3 DNA is TGTGCCAGCAGCTTAACGGGGGCAGCGGGGGGACAAGATACGCAGTATTTT. Translation: CASSLTGAAGGQDTQYF.

The V and J genes are TRBV14 and TRBJ2-1, with D possibly TRBD2 on 5 matching bases. Germline CDR1 is SGHDN and CDR2 is FVKESK. V shed 5 bases and J shed 7 bases, with 9 bases lying between them. This CDR3 is built from 12 residues. CDR3 sequence reads: CASSTVANEQFF. The CDR3 DNA sequence: TGTGCCAGCAGCACCGTAGCGAATGAGCAGTTCTTC. The variable domain in full, with the rest retrieved from reference TRBV14 and TRBJ2-1, is EAGVTQFPSHSVIEKGQTVTLRCDPISGHDNLYWYRRVMGKEIKFLLHFVKESKQDESGMPNNRFLAERTGGTYSTLKVQPAELEDSGVYFCASSTVANEQFFGPGTRLTVL.